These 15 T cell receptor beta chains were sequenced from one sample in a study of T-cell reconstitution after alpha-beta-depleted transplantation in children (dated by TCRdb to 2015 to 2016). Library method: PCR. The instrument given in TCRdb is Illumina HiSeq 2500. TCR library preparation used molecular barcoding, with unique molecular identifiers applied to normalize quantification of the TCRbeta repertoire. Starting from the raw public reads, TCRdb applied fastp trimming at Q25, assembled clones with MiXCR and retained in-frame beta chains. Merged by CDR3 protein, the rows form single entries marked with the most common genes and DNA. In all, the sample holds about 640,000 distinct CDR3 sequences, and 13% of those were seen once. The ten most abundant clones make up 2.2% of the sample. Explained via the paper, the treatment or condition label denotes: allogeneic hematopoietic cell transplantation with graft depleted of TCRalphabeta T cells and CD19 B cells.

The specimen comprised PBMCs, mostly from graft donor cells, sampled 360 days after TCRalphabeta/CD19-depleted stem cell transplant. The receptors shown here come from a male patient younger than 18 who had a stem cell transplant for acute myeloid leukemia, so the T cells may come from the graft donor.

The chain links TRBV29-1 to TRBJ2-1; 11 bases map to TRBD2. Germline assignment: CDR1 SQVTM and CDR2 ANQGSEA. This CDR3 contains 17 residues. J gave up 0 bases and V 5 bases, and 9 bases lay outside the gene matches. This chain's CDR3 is CSVTGLAEKRSYNEQFF. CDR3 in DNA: TGCAGCGTTACGGGACTAGCGGAAAAACGCTCCTACAATGAGCAGTTCTTC.

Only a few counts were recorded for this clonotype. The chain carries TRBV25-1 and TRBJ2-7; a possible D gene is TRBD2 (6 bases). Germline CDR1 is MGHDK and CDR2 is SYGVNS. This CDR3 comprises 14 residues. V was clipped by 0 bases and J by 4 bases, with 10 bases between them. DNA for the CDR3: TGTGCCAGCAGTGAATATGGAGGGCCGTACGAGCAGTACTTC. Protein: CASSEYGGPYEQYF.

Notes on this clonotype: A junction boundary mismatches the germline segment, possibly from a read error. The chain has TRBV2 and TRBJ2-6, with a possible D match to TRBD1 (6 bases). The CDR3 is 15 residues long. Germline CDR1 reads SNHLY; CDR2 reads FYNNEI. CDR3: CASREGGWGANVLTF. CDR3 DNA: TGTGCCAGCAGAGAAGGGGGTTGGGGGGCCAACGTCCTGACTTTC.

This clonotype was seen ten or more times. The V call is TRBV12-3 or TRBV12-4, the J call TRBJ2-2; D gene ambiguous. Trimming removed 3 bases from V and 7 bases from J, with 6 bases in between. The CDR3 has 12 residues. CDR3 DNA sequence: TGTGCCAGCAGTTTCGTAGGCGGGGAGCTGTTTTTT. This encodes CASSFVGGELFF.

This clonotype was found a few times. CDR3 sequence: CASSPWGSGRYNEQFF. In DNA form, the CDR3 reads TGTGCCAGCAGCCCCTGGGGGAGCGGCAGATACAATGAGCAGTTCTTC. This chain connects TRBV7-9 to TRBJ2-1; TRBD1 or TRBD2 may be the D gene (5 bases each). Trimming shortened V by 5 bases and J by 4 bases, and 18 bases separated the two germline ends. The CDR3 totals 16 residues. Per germline, CDR1 SEHNR and CDR2 FQNEAQ (reference sequence).

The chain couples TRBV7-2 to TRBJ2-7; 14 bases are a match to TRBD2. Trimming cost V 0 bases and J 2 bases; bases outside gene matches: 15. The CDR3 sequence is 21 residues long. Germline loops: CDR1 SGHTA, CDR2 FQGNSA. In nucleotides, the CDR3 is TGTGCCAGCAGCTTAGCGGTTTTCGGGAGACTAGCGGGAGGGGTACCCTACGAGCAGTACTTC. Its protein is CASSLAVFGRLAGGVPYEQYF. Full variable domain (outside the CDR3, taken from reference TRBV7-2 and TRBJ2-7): GAGVSQSPSNKVTEKGKDVELRCDPISGHTALYWYRQSLGQGLEFLIYFQGNSAPDKSGLPSDRFSAERTGGSVSTLTIQRTQQEDSAVYLCASSLAVFGRLAGGVPYEQYFGPGTRLTVT.

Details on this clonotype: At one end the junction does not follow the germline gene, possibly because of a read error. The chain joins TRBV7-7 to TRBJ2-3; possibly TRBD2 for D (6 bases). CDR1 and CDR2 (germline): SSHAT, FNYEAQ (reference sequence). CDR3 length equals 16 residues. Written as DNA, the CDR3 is TGTGCTAGCAGCTTAAGTGGTAGCGGACGAGGGGATACGCAGTATTTT. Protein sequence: CASSLSGSGRGDTQYF.

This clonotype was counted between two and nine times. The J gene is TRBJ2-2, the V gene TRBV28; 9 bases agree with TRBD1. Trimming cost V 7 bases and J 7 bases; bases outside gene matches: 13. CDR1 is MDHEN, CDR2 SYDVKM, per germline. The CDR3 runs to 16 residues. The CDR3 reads CASIVDRGRGGGELFF. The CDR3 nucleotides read TGTGCCAGCATCGTAGACAGGGGGAGAGGAGGCGGGGAGCTGTTTTTT. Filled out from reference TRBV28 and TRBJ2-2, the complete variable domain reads DVKVTQSSRYLVKRTGEKVFLECVQDMDHENMFWYRQDPGLGLRLIYFSYDVKMKEKGDIPEGYSVSREKKERFSLILESASTNQTSMYLCASIVDRGRGGGELFFGEGSRLTVL.

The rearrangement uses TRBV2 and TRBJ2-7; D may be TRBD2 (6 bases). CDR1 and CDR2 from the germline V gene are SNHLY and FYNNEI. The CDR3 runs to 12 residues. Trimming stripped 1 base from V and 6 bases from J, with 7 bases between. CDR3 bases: TGTGCCAGCAGTGAAGAGCGGGCCGAGCAGTACTTC. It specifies CASSEERAEQYF.

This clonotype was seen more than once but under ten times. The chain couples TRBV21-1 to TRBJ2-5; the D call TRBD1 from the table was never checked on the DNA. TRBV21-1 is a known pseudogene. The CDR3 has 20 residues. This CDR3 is CASSKVVVTGGLFGFETQYF. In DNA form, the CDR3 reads TGTGCCAGCAGCAAAGTGGTTGTAACAGGGGGCCTGTTTGGATTTGAGACCCAGTACTTC.

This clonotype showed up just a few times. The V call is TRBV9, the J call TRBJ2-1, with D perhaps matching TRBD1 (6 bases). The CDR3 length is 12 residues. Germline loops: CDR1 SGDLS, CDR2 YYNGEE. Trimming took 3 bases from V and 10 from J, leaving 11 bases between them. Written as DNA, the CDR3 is TGTGCCAGCAGCGGGGACGGACAGGAGCAGTTCTTC. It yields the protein CASSGDGQEQFF.

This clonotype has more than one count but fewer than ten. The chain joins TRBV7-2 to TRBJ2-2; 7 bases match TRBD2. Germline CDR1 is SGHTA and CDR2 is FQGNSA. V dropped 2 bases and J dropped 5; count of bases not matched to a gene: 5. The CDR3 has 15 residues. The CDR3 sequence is CASSLHGTITGELFF. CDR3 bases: TGTGCCAGCAGCTTACACGGGACTATAACCGGGGAGCTGTTTTTT. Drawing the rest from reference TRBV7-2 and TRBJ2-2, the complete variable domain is GAGVSQSPSNKVTEKGKDVELRCDPISGHTALYWYRQSLGQGLEFLIYFQGNSAPDKSGLPSDRFSAERTGGSVSTLTIQRTQQEDSAVYLCASSLHGTITGELFFGEGSRLTVL.

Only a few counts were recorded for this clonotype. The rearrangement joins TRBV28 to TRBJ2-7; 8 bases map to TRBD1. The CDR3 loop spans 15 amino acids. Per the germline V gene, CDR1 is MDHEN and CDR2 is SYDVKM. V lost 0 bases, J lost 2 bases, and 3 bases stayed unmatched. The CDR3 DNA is TGTGCCAGCAGTTTATGGGAGACAGGGGCCTACGAGCAGTACTTC. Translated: CASSLWETGAYEQYF. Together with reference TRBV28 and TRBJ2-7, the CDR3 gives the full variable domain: DVKVTQSSRYLVKRTGEKVFLECVQDMDHENMFWYRQDPGLGLRLIYFSYDVKMKEKGDIPEGYSVSREKKERFSLILESASTNQTSMYLCASSLWETGAYEQYFGPGTRLTVT.

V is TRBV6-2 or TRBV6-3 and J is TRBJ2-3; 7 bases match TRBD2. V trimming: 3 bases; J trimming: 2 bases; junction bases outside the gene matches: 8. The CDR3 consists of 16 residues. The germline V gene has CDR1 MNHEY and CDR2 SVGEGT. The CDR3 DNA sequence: TGTGCCAGCAGTTATGTGCGTCGGGGGGACACAGATACGCAGTATTTT. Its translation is CASSYVRRGDTDTQYF.

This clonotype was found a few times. CDR3 region: CASSRDLRSDTQYF. In DNA, the CDR3 is TGTGCCAGCAGCCGCGACCTTCGATCAGATACGCAGTATTTT. This rearrangement joins TRBV6-1 to TRBJ2-3; D ambiguous. This CDR3 region has 14 residues. The germline V gene has CDR1 MNHNS and CDR2 SASEGT. Trimming removed 6 bases at V and 4 bases at J, with 14 bases between.